This T cell receptor (beta chain) is from a study of CD8 T cells in Susac syndrome. In the study overall: Patients with Susac syndrome, at blood draw, were therapy-naive, on corticosteroids, or on intravenous immunoglobulin alone.

Overall study results and limits: The CD4+ T cell repertoires that were profiled in Susac syndrome showed no clonal expansion.

This clonotype was recorded once. The antigen is unknown. Random-hexamer reverse transcription was applied to roughly 0.5 to 1 ug RNA. TCRdb passed the immunoSEQ multiplex PCR reads through MiXCR, listing each CDR3 protein once. The profile covers 160,000 or so distinct CDR3 sequences, with around 94% appearing a single time and approximately 0.11% taken by the ten largest. The germline CDR1 and CDR2 sequences are SGHTA and FQGNSA. V gave up 5 bases and J gave up 0 bases; unmatched junction bases: 7. The CDR3 has 17 amino acids. The receptor was derived from a human donor with Susac syndrome. The rearrangement joins TRBV7-2 to TRBJ2-2; TRBD2 matches at 9 bases. Sequenced sample: CD4+ T cells from PBMCs. CDR3 loop: CASSPQSSGTNTGELFF. The CDR3 region has the DNA TGTGCCAGCAGCCCCCAGTCTAGCGGGACGAACACCGGGGAGCTGTTTTTT.